These 21 T cell receptor beta chains originate from one sample sequenced in a study of cytomegalovirus exposure and HLA in healthy donors. The PCR made use of 60 Vbeta and 13 Jbeta primers. Profiling relied on immunoSEQ multiplex PCR, and the TCRdb table lists in-frame clones only, not all of them. The sample records around 110,000 clones, approximately 80% being singletons. Sequenced: PBMCs. The origin of the receptors is a man in his thirties or forties in good health and CMV-seropositive.

This chain joins TRBV4-1 and TRBJ2-1; a possible D gene is TRBD2 (5 bases). V was trimmed by 6 bases and J by 3 bases, leaving 18 bases between them. Germline CDR1 MGHRA, CDR2 YSYEKL. This CDR3 comprises 16 residues. The DNA of the CDR3 is TGCGCCAGCAGTCGCCTCCCCCCGGGATTCTACAATGAGCAGTTCTTC. Translation gives CASSRLPPGFYNEQFF.

This rearrangement joins TRBV5-6 to TRBJ2-1; 7 bases agree with TRBD2. The CDR3 loop spans 16 amino acids. Per germline, CDR1 SGHDT and CDR2 YYEEEE. The ends lost 0 bases at V and 6 bases at J; junction bases unmatched: 9. The CDR3 loop reads CASSLDWNSGLNEQFF. CDR3 bases: TGTGCCAGCAGCTTGGATTGGAATAGCGGGCTCAATGAGCAGTTCTTC. The full variable domain, with the rest looked up from reference TRBV5-6 and TRBJ2-1, is DAGVTQSPTHLIKTRGQQVTLRCSPKSGHDTVSWYQQALGQGPQFIFQYYEEEERQRGNFPDRFSGHQFPNYSSELNVNALLLGDSALYLCASSLDWNSGLNEQFFGPGTRLTVL.

CDR3: CASSEAIRDSPSTDTQYF. The DNA of the CDR3 is TGTGCCAGCAGTGAAGCGATCCGGGACAGTCCTAGCACAGATACGCAGTATTTT. The chain combines TRBV2 with TRBJ2-3; TRBD1 matches 7 bases. Germline assignment: CDR1 SNHLY and CDR2 FYNNEI. J was trimmed by 0 bases and V by 0 bases; bases with no gene match: 9. The CDR3 is 18 amino acids.

CDR3 loop: CASSRSGREETQYF. The CDR3 region has the DNA TGTGCCAGCTCCCGTAGCGGGAGGGAAGAGACCCAGTACTTC. The chain employs TRBV18 and TRBJ2-5; 11 bases align to TRBD2. Germline V gene data show CDR1 as KGHSH and CDR2 as LQKENI. This CDR3 contains 14 residues. The J segment lost 3 bases and the V segment lost 6 bases, leaving 3 bases of the junction unmatched.

The chain employs TRBV6-1 and TRBJ1-5, with 7 bases aligning to TRBD1. This CDR3 comprises 15 residues. V shed 2 bases, J shed 3 bases, and the junction held 4 bases outside the gene matches. CDR1 and CDR2 from the germline V gene are MNHNS and SASEGT. In nucleotides, the CDR3 is TGTGCCAGCAGTGAATGGGACAGTGCCAATCAGCCCCAGCATTTT. The encoded protein is CASSEWDSANQPQHF.

This clone has just a few counts. The chain uses TRBV9 and TRBJ1-4; tentatively, D is TRBD1 (5 bases). Trimming removed 10 bases from V and 6 bases from J, with 16 bases in between. The CDR3 spans 13 residues. Germline V gene lookup returns CDR1 SGDLS and CDR2 YYNGEE. CDR3: CASPPAGDEKLFF. The CDR3 DNA reads TGTGCCTCCCCCCCGGCGGGGGATGAAAAACTGTTTTTT.

This clone appeared once. The V gene is TRBV30, the J gene TRBJ2-7; D is possibly TRBD1 (7 bases). Between the trimmed V and J ends, which lost 3 bases and 3 bases, there was a span of 15 bases. CDR3 length: 14 amino acids. The V gene's germline CDR1 is GTSNPN and CDR2 SVGIG (reference sequence). CDR3 in amino acids: CAWRFPGGLYEQYF. The CDR3 coding sequence is TGTGCCTGGAGATTCCCAGGGGGACTCTACGAGCAGTACTTC.

V usage is TRBV28 and J usage is TRBJ1-4, with D perhaps matching TRBD1 (5 bases). This CDR3 region has 16 residues. Germline CDR1 MDHEN, CDR2 SYDVKM. Trimming removed 7 bases at V and 6 bases at J, with 21 bases between. CDR3 nucleotide sequence: TGTGCCAGCATCCAGGGAGGGGCAAAAATTTATGAAAAACTGTTTTTT. Residues: CASIQGGAKIYEKLFF.

The rearrangement uses TRBV11-2 and TRBJ2-1, with D maybe TRBD1 (7 bases). With 6 bases removed from V and 8 bases from J, the gap between germline ends came to 17 bases. From germline, CDR1 is SGHAT and CDR2 FQNNGV. The CDR3 is 14 residues long. This CDR3 is CASRRNTGEDEQFF. CDR3 coding DNA: TGTGCCAGCAGGCGCAATACAGGGGAGGATGAGCAGTTCTTC.

The rearrangement links TRBV5-4 to TRBJ1-2, with 9 nucleotides matching TRBD1. The CDR3 extends over 15 amino acids. Trimming took 3 bases from V and 5 from J; bases not matched to a gene: 8. Per germline, CDR1 SGHNT and CDR2 YYREEE (reference sequence). The CDR3 region is CASSSQGQGVYGYTF. The CDR3 DNA sequence: TGTGCCAGCAGCTCCCAGGGACAGGGCGTATATGGCTACACCTTC. Full variable domain (missing parts from reference TRBV5-4 and TRBJ1-2): ETGVTQSPTHLIKTRGQQVTLRCSSQSGHNTVSWYQQALGQGPQFIFQYYREEENGRGNFPPRFSGLQFPNYSSELNVNALELDDSALYLCASSSQGQGVYGYTFGSGTRLTVV.

The J gene is TRBJ2-2, the V gene TRBV29-1; D possibly corresponds to TRBD1 (6 bases). CDR1 is SQVTM and CDR2 is ANQGSEA in the germline V gene. This CDR3 comprises 14 residues. Trimming removed 5 bases from V and 2 bases from J, with 12 bases in between. The CDR3 region is CSVYGQTNTGELFF. The CDR3 DNA reads TGCAGCGTTTATGGACAGACCAACACCGGGGAGCTGTTTTTT.

The rearrangement joins TRBV11-3 to TRBJ2-3; maybe TRBD2 (6 bases). V lost 7 bases and J lost 1, with 27 bases in between. The CDR3 is 19 residues long. Germline CDR1 reads SGHNT; CDR2 reads YENEEA. CDR3 coding DNA: TGTGCCAGCATCCGACCCCCGCCACCCGTGGAGGGGCGCACAGATACGCAGTATTTT. Residues: CASIRPPPPVEGRTDTQYF.

This chain joins TRBV2 and TRBJ2-2, with 12 bases matching TRBD1. After removal of 6 bases from V and 4 bases from J, the junction contained 3 bases not matched to a gene. The germline gives CDR1 SNHLY, CDR2 FYNNEI. The CDR3 has 15 residues. The DNA of the CDR3 is TGTGCCAGCAGAGAGGGACAGGGGGCCACCGGGGAGCTGTTTTTT. Translating gives CASREGQGATGELFF.

The chain links TRBV5-4 to TRBJ2-7; D might be TRBD1 (5 bases). The V end lost 6 bases, the J end lost 5 bases, and 15 bases lay between the germline ends. Germline V lookup: CDR1 SGHNT, CDR2 YYREEE (reference sequence). CDR3 size: 13 residues. The CDR3 is CASTGLLPHEQYF. CDR3 nucleotides: TGTGCCAGCACAGGGCTCCTCCCCCACGAGCAGTACTTC.

This chain links TRBV10-2 with TRBJ2-7, with 7 bases fitting TRBD2. The junction had 1 base not matched to a gene; V was cut back by 2 bases and J by 0 bases. This CDR3 contains 14 residues. CDR1 WSHSY and CDR2 SAAADI come from the germline V gene. The CDR3 loop is CASSESGNSYEQYF. For the CDR3, the DNA is TGCGCCAGCAGTGAGAGCGGGAACTCCTACGAGCAGTACTTC.

The J gene is TRBJ2-1, the V gene TRBV27, with D tentatively TRBD2 (5 bases). CDR1 and CDR2 from the germline V gene are MNHEY and SMNVEV (reference sequence). This CDR3 contains 13 residues. Trimming pared 4 bases from V and 9 bases from J, leaving 13 bases between. CDR3 in amino acids: CASSSTGESEQFF. In DNA form, the CDR3 reads TGTGCCAGCAGTTCCACCGGGGAGTCTGAGCAGTTCTTC.

This chain connects TRBV4-1 to TRBJ1-1, with 7 nucleotides matching TRBD1. V lost 0 bases and J lost 4; bases outside the gene matches: 5. The germline V gene encodes CDR1 MGHRA and CDR2 YSYEKL. This CDR3 contains 15 residues. CDR3 residues: CASSQDKDRLTEAFF. DNA for the CDR3: TGCGCCAGCAGCCAAGACAAGGACAGGCTCACTGAAGCTTTCTTT.

In regard to this clone: An end of the junction differs from the germline gene, which may be a read error. The CDR3 sequence: CAITRERGNTGELLF. The CDR3 DNA is TGTGCCATCACCAGAGAAAGGGGGAACACCGGGGAGCTGCTTTTT. J is TRBJ2-2 and V is TRBV10-3; TRBD1 might be the D (6 bases). The germline V gene has CDR1 ENHRY and CDR2 SYGVKD. The CDR3 is 15 residues long.

V usage is TRBV19 and J usage is TRBJ2-3, with 11 bases that match TRBD2. Germline lookup yields CDR1 LNHDA and CDR2 SQIVND (reference sequence). The CDR3 spans 16 residues. Trimming removed 2 bases from V and 4 bases from J; junction bases left unmatched: 5. In DNA form, the CDR3 reads TGTGCCAGTAGTATAAGTACTAGCGGGGGTTCAGATACGCAGTATTTT. Its translation is CASSISTSGGSDTQYF. Full variable domain (rest looked up from reference TRBV19 and TRBJ2-3): DGGITQSPKYLFRKEGQNVTLSCEQNLNHDAMYWYRQDPGQGLRLIYYSQIVNDFQKGDIAEGYSVSREKKESFPLTVTSAQKNPTAFYLCASSISTSGGSDTQYFGPGTRLTVL.

The rearrangement links TRBV29-1 to TRBJ2-7; tentative D call: TRBD2 (7 bases). Trimming removed 7 bases from V and 5 bases from J, with 18 bases in between. The length of the CDR3 is 13 residues. CDR1 is SQVTM, CDR2 ANQGSEA, per germline. The CDR3: CSARGAGENEQYV. The CDR3, as DNA: TGCAGCGCCCGGGGGGCGGGAGAAAACGAGCAGTACGTC.

The V call is TRBV5-1, the J call TRBJ1-2; 7 nucleotides agree with TRBD1. CDR1 is SGHRS and CDR2 is YFSETQ in the germline V gene. CDR3 length: 14 amino acids. The junction had 3 bases not matched to a gene; V was cut back by 0 bases and J by 4 bases. CDR3 sequence reads: CASSLEAGGYGYTF. As DNA, the CDR3 is TGCGCCAGCAGCTTGGAGGCAGGGGGCTATGGCTACACCTTC.